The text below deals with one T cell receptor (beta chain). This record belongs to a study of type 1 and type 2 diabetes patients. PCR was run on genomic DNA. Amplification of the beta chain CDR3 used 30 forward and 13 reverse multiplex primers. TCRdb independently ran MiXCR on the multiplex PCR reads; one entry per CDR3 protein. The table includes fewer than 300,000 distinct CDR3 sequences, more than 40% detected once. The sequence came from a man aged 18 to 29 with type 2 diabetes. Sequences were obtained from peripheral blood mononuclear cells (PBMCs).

This CDR3 is CASGLGRTAPKFGNTIYF. The CDR3, as DNA: TGTGCTAGTGGTTTGGGCAGGACAGCTCCAAAATTTGGAAACACCATATATTTT. The V and J genes are TRBV12-5 and TRBJ1-3; the D gene is possibly TRBD1 (6 bases). The CDR3 covers 18 residues. CDR1 and CDR2 from the germline V gene are LGHNT and FRNRAP. Trimming took 1 base from V and 3 from J, leaving 19 bases between them.